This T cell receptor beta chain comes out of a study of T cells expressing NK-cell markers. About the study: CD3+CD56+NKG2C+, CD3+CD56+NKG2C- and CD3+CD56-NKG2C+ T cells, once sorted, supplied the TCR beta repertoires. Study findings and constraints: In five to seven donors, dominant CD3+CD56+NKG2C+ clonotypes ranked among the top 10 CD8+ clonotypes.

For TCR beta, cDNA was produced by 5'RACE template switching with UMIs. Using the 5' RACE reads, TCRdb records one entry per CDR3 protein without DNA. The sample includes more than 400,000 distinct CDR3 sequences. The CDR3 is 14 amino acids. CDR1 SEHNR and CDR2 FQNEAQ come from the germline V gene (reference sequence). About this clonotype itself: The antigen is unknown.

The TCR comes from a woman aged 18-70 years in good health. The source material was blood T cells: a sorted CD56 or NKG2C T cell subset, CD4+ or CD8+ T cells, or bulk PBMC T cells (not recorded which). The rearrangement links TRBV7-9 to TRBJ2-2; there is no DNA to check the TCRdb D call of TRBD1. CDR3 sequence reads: CASVSGDGTGELFF.